The source of this TCR beta chain is a study of T cell responses to AZD1222 COVID-19 vaccine. This table comes from immunoSEQ multiplex PCR, and its TCRdb copy is limited to in-frame clones, with some not included. The table has under 200,000 clones, 88% seen once. General study findings and limits: Once two AZD1222 doses were given, Spike-specific TCR breadth and depth went up. The study identified only a handful of AZD1222 recipients as seropositive at baseline.

CDR1 and CDR2 from the germline V gene are SNHLY and FYNNEI. Trimming took off 5 bases at V and 7 bases at J, with 17 bases between the two ends. This CDR3 is 14 amino acids long. A single count supports this clone. Its antigen is currently unknown. The rearrangement joins TRBV2 to TRBJ1-2; D unclear. This sequence was found in an adult who received the AZD1222 COVID-19 vaccine. The sequenced sample was peripheral blood, obtained 28 days after the second AZD1222 dose. The DNA for the CDR3 is TGTGCCAGCAGTTATACCGGGGAGTCGGGTGGCTACACCTTC. Translated, it gives CASSYTGESGGYTF.